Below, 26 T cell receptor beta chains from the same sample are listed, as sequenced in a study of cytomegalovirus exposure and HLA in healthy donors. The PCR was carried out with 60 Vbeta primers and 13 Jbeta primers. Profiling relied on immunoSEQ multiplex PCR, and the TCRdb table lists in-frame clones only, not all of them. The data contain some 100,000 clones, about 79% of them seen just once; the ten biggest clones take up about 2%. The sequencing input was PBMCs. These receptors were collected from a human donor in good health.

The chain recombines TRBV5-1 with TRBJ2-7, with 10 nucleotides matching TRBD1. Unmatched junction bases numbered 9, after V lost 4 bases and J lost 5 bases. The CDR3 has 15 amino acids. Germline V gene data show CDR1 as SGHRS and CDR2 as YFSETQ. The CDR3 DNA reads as TGCGCCAGCAGCCACCAGGGACAGGGGAGGAACGAGCAGTACTTC. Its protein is CASSHQGQGRNEQYF.

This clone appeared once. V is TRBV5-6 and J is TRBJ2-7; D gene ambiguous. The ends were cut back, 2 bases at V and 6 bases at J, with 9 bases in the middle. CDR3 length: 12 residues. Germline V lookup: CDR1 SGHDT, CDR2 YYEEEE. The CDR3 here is CASSFNQFEQYF. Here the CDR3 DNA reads TGTGCCAGCAGCTTTAATCAGTTCGAGCAGTACTTC. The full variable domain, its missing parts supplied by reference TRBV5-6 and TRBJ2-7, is DAGVTQSPTHLIKTRGQQVTLRCSPKSGHDTVSWYQQALGQGPQFIFQYYEEEERQRGNFPDRFSGHQFPNYSSELNVNALLLGDSALYLCASSFNQFEQYFGPGTRLTVT.

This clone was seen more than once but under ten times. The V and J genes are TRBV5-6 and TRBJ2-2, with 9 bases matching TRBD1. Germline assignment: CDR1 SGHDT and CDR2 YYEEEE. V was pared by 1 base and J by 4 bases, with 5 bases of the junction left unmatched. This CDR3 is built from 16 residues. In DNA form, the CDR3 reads TGTGCCAGCAGCTTGCTACAGGGGGCAGGCACCGGGGAGCTGTTTTTT. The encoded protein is CASSLLQGAGTGELFF.

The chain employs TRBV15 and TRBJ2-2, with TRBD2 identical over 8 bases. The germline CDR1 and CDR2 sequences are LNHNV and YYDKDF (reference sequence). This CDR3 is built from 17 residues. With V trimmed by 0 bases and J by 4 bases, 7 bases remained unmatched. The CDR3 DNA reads TGTGCCACCAGCAGAGATCAGAGCGGGGGAGCCACCGGGGAGCTGTTTTTT. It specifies CATSRDQSGGATGELFF. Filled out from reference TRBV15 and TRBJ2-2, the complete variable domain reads DAMVIQNPRYQVTQFGKPVTLSCSQTLNHNVMYWYQQKSSQAPKLLFHYYDKDFNNEADTPDNFQSRRPNTSFCFLDIRSPGLGDTAMYLCATSRDQSGGATGELFFGEGSRLTVL.

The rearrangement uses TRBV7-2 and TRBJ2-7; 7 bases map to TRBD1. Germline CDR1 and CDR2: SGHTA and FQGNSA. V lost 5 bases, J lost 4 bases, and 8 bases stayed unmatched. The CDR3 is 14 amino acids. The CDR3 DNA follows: TGTGCCAGCAGCGCAGGGGGAACCTCATACGAGCAGTACTTC. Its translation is CASSAGGTSYEQYF. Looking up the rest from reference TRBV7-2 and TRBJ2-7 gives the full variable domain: GAGVSQSPSNKVTEKGKDVELRCDPISGHTALYWYRQSLGQGLEFLIYFQGNSAPDKSGLPSDRFSAERTGGSVSTLTIQRTQQEDSAVYLCASSAGGTSYEQYFGPGTRLTVT.

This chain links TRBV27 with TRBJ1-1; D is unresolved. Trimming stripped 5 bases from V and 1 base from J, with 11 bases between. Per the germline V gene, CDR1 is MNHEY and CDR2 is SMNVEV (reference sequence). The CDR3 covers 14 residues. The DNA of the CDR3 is TGTGCCAGCAGTCCGTCGAGAGAGAACACTGAAGCTTTCTTT. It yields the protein CASSPSRENTEAFF.

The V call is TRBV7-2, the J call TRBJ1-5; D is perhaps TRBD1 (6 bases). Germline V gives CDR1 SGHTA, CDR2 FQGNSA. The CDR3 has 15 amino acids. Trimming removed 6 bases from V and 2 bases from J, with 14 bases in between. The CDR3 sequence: CASRGGGSGNQPQHF. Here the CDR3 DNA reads TGTGCCAGCAGAGGGGGGGGATCGGGCAATCAGCCCCAGCATTTT.

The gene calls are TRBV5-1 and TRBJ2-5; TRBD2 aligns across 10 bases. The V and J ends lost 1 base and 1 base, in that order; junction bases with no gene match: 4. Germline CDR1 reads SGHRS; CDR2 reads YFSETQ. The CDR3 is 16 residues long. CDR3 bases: TGCGCCAGCAGCTTGAGTAGCGGGGGGCCCCAAGAGACCCAGTACTTC. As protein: CASSLSSGGPQETQYF.

CDR3 protein: CASSREQYF. CDR3 nucleotides: TGTGCCAGCAGCCGGGAGCAGTACTTC. This chain links TRBV6-1 with TRBJ2-7; D not resolved. The CDR3 length is 9 residues. V was clipped by 6 bases and J by 7 bases, with 4 bases between them. Per germline, CDR1 MNHNS and CDR2 SASEGT.

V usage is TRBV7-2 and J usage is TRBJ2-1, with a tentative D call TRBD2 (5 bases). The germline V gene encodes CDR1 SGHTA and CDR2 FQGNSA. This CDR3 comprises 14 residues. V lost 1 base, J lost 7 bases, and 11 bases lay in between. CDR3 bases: TGTGCCAGCAGCTTAGATCAAGCGGTTAATGAGCAGTTCTTC. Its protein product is CASSLDQAVNEQFF.

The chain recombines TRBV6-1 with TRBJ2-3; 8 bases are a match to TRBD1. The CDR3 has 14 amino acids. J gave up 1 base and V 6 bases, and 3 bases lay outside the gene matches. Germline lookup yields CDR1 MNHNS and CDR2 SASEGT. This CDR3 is CASRDRVGTDTQYF. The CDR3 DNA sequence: TGTGCCAGCAGGGACAGGGTGGGCACAGATACGCAGTATTTT.

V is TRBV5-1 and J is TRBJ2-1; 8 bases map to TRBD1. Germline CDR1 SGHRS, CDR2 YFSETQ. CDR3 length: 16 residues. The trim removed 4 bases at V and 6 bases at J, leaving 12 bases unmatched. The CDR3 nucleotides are TGCGCCAGCAGCGGAGAAAGGACAGGGATTGTCAATGAGCAGTTCTTC. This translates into CASSGERTGIVNEQFF.

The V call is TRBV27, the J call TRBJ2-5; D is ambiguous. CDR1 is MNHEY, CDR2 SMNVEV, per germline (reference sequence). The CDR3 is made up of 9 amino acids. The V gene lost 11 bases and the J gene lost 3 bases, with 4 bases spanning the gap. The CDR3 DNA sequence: TGTGCCCCTAAAGAGACCCAGTACTTC. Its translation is CAPKETQYF.

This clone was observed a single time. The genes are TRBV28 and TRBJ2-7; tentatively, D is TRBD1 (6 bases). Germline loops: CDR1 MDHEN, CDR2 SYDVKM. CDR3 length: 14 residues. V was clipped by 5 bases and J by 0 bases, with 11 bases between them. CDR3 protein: CASSRWDTSYEQYF. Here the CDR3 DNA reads TGTGCCAGCAGTCGCTGGGACACCTCCTACGAGCAGTACTTC.

CDR3 nucleotides: TGCGCCAGCAGAAGGCGCCGGGGTGATGAGCAGTTCTTC. Amino acids: CASRRRRGDEQFF. This chain uses TRBV10-1 with TRBJ2-1; the D gene is possibly TRBD2 (5 bases). The CDR3 contains 13 residues. Germline loops: CDR1 WNHNN, CDR2 SYGVQD (reference sequence). Between the trimmed V and J ends, which lost 6 bases and 8 bases, there was a span of 14 bases.

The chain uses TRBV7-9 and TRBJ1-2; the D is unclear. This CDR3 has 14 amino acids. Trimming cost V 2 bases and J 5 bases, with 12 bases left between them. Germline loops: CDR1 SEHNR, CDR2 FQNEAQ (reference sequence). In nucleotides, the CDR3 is TGTGCCAGCAGCTTAATTGGTCCGCTATATGGCTACACCTTC. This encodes CASSLIGPLYGYTF.

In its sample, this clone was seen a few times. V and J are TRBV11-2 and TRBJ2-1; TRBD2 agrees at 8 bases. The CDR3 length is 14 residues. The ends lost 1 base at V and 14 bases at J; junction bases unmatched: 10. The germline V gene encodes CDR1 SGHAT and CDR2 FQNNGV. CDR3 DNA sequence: TGTGCCAGCAGCTTAGCCGTCCGGGTAGCGGGAAAGTTCTTC. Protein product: CASSLAVRVAGKFF.

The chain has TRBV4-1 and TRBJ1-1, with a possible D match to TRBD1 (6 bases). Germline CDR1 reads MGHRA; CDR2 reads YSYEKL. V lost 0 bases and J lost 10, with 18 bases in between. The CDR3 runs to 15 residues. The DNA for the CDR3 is TGCGCCAGCAGCCAAGAGGGGGCATTTCTCGCTCGAGCTTTCTTT. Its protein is CASSQEGAFLARAFF.

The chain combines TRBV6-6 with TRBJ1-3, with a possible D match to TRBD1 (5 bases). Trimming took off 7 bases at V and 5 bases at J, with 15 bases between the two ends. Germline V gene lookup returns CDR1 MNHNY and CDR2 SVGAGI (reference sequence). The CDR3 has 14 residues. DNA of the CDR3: TGTGCCAGCACCCCAGTGGAGGGGAGAAACACCATATATTTT. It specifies CASTPVEGRNTIYF.

In DNA, the CDR3 is TGCAGCGTTAGTCAGGGGTCCTACGAGCAGTACTTC. This translates into CSVSQGSYEQYF. V usage is TRBV29-1 and J usage is TRBJ2-5, with a tentative D call TRBD1 (6 bases). The DNA end is more similar to TRBJ2-7, so the J call may be wrong. Germline assignment: CDR1 SQVTM and CDR2 ANQGSEA. This CDR3 is 12 amino acids long.

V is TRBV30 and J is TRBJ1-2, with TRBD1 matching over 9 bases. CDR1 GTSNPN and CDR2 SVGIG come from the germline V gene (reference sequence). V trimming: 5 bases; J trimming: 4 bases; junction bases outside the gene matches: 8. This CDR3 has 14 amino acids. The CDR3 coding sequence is TGTGCCTGGGTCTTACAGGGGGCTAGCTATGGCTACACCTTC. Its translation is CAWVLQGASYGYTF.

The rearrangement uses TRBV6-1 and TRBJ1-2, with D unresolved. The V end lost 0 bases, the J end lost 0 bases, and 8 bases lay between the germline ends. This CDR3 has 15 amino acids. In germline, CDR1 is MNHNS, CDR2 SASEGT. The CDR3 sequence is CASSEALASNYGYTF. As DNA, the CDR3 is TGTGCCAGCAGTGAAGCGCTCGCGTCTAACTATGGCTACACCTTC.

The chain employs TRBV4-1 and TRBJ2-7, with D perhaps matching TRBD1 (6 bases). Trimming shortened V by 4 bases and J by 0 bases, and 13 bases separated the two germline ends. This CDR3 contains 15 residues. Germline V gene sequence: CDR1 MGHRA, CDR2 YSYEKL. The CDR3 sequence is CASSPLRDISYEQYF. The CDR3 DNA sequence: TGCGCCAGCAGCCCCTTAAGGGACATCTCCTACGAGCAGTACTTC.

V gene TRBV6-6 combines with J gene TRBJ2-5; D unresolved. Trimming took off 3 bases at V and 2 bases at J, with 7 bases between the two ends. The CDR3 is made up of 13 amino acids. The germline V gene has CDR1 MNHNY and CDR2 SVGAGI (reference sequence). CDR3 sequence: CASSYTIQETQYF. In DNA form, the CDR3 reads TGTGCCAGCAGTTATACAATTCAAGAGACCCAGTACTTC.

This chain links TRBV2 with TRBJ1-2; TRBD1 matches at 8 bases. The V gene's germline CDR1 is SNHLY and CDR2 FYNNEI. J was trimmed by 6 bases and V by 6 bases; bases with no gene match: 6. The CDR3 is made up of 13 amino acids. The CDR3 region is CASRAGGADGYTF. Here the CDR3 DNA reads TGTGCCAGCAGGGCAGGGGGCGCGGATGGCTACACCTTC.

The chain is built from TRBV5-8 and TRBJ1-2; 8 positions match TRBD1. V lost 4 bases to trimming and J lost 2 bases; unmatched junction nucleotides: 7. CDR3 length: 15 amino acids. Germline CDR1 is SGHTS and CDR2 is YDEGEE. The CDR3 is CASSTRGRPNYGYTF. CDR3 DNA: TGTGCCAGCAGCACCAGGGGGCGACCGAACTATGGCTACACCTTC.